A single sample gave rise to the 14 T cell receptor beta chains below, sequenced in a study of control samples from healthy donors and cancer patients. Measured with immunoSEQ multiplex PCR; TCRdb has only the in-frame clones, and not every one. The sample holds 110,000 or so clones, 80% to 90% seen once. Sequences were obtained from blood. The receptors originated from a woman aged 45-65 years in good health.

The chain uses TRBV7-3 and TRBJ2-5, with 7 bases fitting TRBD1. Germline lookup yields CDR1 SGHTA and CDR2 FQGTGA. The CDR3 loop spans 14 amino acids. V was pared by 4 bases and J by 5 bases, with 7 bases of the junction left unmatched. The CDR3 bases are TGTGCCAGCAGCTCGGGACAGCCGGGGGAGACCCAGTACTTC. Translating it yields CASSSGQPGETQYF.

V gene TRBV18 combines with J gene TRBJ2-7; 9 bases align to TRBD1. The CDR3 has 14 amino acids. Germline CDR1 is KGHSH and CDR2 is LQKENI. Trimming cost V 4 bases and J 5 bases; bases outside gene matches: 6. CDR3: CASSLRTGEHEQYF. DNA of the CDR3: TGTGCCAGCTCACTTAGGACAGGGGAACACGAGCAGTACTTC.

The chain joins TRBV23-1 to TRBJ1-1; D not resolved. TRBV23-1 is an open reading frame, and its role is uncertain. The V and J ends lost 8 bases and 3 bases respectively, with 7 bases between them. CDR3 length: 11 amino acids. The CDR3 here is CASVPYTEAFF. The CDR3 DNA is TGCGCCAGCGTCCCGTACACTGAAGCTTTCTTT.

V gene TRBV29-1 combines with J gene TRBJ1-2, with 7 bases lining up with TRBD1. The CDR3 consists of 13 residues. Germline CDR1 SQVTM, CDR2 ANQGSEA. V dropped 2 bases and J dropped 8; count of bases not matched to a gene: 8. CDR3 protein: CSVERGQRDGYTF. CDR3 coding DNA: TGCAGCGTTGAAAGGGGACAGCGGGACGGCTACACCTTC.

For the CDR3, the DNA is TGTGCCAGCAGTAGGGACAGGGGCCTAACCGGGGAGCTGTTTTTT. Amino acid sequence: CASSRDRGLTGELFF. The gene calls are TRBV6-2 or TRBV6-3 and TRBJ2-2; 10 bases map to TRBD1. Per the germline V gene, CDR1 is MNHEY and CDR2 is SVGEGT. J lost 5 bases, V lost 5 bases, and 5 bases had no gene match. CDR3 length: 15 amino acids.

V and J are TRBV5-4 and TRBJ1-2; D ambiguous. This CDR3 contains 13 residues. Trimming left V 2 bases short and J 2 bases short, with 7 bases between. The germline V gene has CDR1 SGHNT and CDR2 YYREEE (reference sequence). The CDR3 DNA sequence: TGTGCCAGCAGCTTATTTAGGAACTATGGCTACACCTTC. The encoded protein is CASSLFRNYGYTF.

The rearrangement joins TRBV3-1 (or the pseudogene TRBV3-2) to TRBJ1-1, with 7 bases fitting TRBD1. Germline lookup yields CDR1 LGHDT and CDR2 YNNKEL (reference sequence). This CDR3 has 14 amino acids. J was trimmed by 10 bases and V by 0 bases; bases with no gene match: 8. The CDR3 loop reads CASSQDHRGGLAFF. CDR3 bases: TGTGCCAGCAGCCAAGATCATAGAGGGGGCCTAGCTTTCTTT.

The rearrangement links TRBV4-3 to TRBJ2-3, with 7 bases matching TRBD2. Germline V lookup: CDR1 LGHNA, CDR2 YSLEER. The CDR3 sequence is 16 residues long. The V and J ends lost 0 bases and 7 bases, in that order; junction bases with no gene match: 10. The CDR3 DNA sequence: TGCGCCAGCAGCCAAGACGTTGGGGGAGGGAGCCATACGCAGTATTTT. Translation: CASSQDVGGGSHTQYF.

The chain is built from TRBV7-9 and TRBJ2-7, with 11 nucleotides matching TRBD1. V lost 3 bases and J lost 5; bases outside the gene matches: 6. The V gene's germline CDR1 is SEHNR and CDR2 FQNEAQ (reference sequence). CDR3 length: 15 amino acids. CDR3 residues: CASSFGQGAYDEQYV. Here the CDR3 DNA reads TGTGCCAGCAGCTTTGGACAGGGGGCATACGACGAGCAGTACGTC.

This clone was observed a single time. This chain uses TRBV6-5 with TRBJ1-5; 7 bases agree with TRBD1. CDR1 and CDR2 (germline): MNHEY, SVGAGI. The junction had 4 bases not matched to a gene; V was cut back by 4 bases and J by 7 bases. The CDR3 consists of 13 residues. CDR3 nucleotides: TGTGCCAGCAGTTCCCAGGGGGGGCAGCCCCAGCATTTT. It encodes CASSSQGGQPQHF.

The chain links TRBV5-1 to TRBJ1-2, with D maybe TRBD1 (5 bases). From germline, CDR1 is SGHRS and CDR2 YFSETQ. V was shortened by 7 bases and J by 4 bases, with 8 bases between the two germline ends. CDR3 length: 11 residues. CDR3 bases: TGCGCCAGCGGGGACGGCTATGGCTACACCTTC. It codes for CASGDGYGYTF.

V usage is TRBV5-1 and J usage is TRBJ2-1; possible D gene TRBD1, 5 bases. V dropped 4 bases and J dropped 9 bases, with 14 bases sitting between them. The CDR3 covers 13 residues. Germline V gene lookup returns CDR1 SGHRS and CDR2 YFSETQ. The CDR3, as DNA: TGCGCCAGCAGCATAACAGGATCCATTGAGCAGTTCTTC. Its protein is CASSITGSIEQFF.

The V and J genes are TRBV6-4 and TRBJ2-1; TRBD1 aligns across 8 bases. V dropped 3 bases and J dropped 9; count of bases not matched to a gene: 10. CDR3 length equals 15 residues. Germline V CDR1 and CDR2: MRHNA, SNTAGT. The DNA of the CDR3 is TGTGCCAGCAGTGAACGGACAGGGAGAGTAGGTGAGCAGTTCTTC. Translating it yields CASSERTGRVGEQFF.

The chain joins TRBV6-4 to TRBJ1-4; D not certain. The CDR3 length is 13 residues. Trimming took off 6 bases at V and 3 bases at J, with 8 bases between the two ends. Germline V CDR1 and CDR2: MRHNA, SNTAGT. The CDR3 reads CASRDTPNEKLFF. CDR3 coding DNA: TGTGCCAGCAGAGACACTCCTAATGAAAAACTGTTTTTT.